This TCR beta chain stems from a study of graft-versus-host responses after intestinal transplantation. On the study more broadly: Induction using anti-thymocyte globulin, followed by tacrolimus and steroids for approximately 3 years, was given to all recipients. Findings and limits, study-wide: Recipient marrow held GvH clones, some first seen in ileum or blood.

About this clone: The antigen is undetermined.

The protocol was immunoSEQ multiplex PCR, while the TCRdb copy is restricted to in-frame clones and leaves out a portion. The table lists some 41,000 clones, around 96% of them singletons. Germline CDR1 SGHDT, CDR2 YYEEEE. This CDR3 has 16 residues. The V and J ends lost 3 bases and 2 bases, in that order; junction bases with no gene match: 5. The sample in question was unstimulated CD8+ T cells sorted from spleen or lymph node cells, obtained before transplant. This TCR derives from a human donor who was the organ donor for an intestinal transplant. J is TRBJ2-7 and V is TRBV5-6, with 13 bases lining up with TRBD2. The CDR3 sequence is CASSWGLAGRTYEQYF. CDR3 DNA: TGTGCCAGCAGCTGGGGACTAGCGGGGAGGACCTACGAGCAGTACTTC.